One and the same sample provided the 7 T cell receptor beta chains below, sequenced in a study of cytomegalovirus exposure and HLA in healthy donors. A multiplex PCR was run with 60 Vbeta primers and 13 Jbeta primers. Libraries were prepared by immunoSEQ multiplex PCR; TCRdb keeps only in-frame clonotypes and omits some of them. The table shows around 68,000 clones, with roughly four fifths occurring only once. The sample consisted of PBMCs. The receptors were sampled from a woman aged 25 to 45 in good health and CMV-seropositive.

The chain has TRBV4-2 and TRBJ2-5, with 8 bases aligning to TRBD2. V lost 1 base and J lost 5; bases outside the gene matches: 9. CDR1 LGHNA and CDR2 YNFKEQ come from the germline V gene. This CDR3 region has 16 residues. The CDR3 here is CASSQGTGGGMETQYF. The CDR3 region has the DNA TGTGCCAGCAGCCAAGGGACGGGAGGGGGGATGGAGACCCAGTACTTC.

The V call is TRBV5-6, the J call TRBJ2-1; TRBD2 might be the D (6 bases). This CDR3 region has 12 residues. V dropped 3 bases and J dropped 10 bases, with 11 bases sitting between them. Looked up from germline, CDR1 is SGHDT and CDR2 is YYEEEE. This CDR3 is CASSSDYREQFF. CDR3 DNA sequence: TGTGCCAGCAGCTCGGACTACAGGGAGCAGTTCTTC. The variable domain in full, completed from reference TRBV5-6 and TRBJ2-1, reads DAGVTQSPTHLIKTRGQQVTLRCSPKSGHDTVSWYQQALGQGPQFIFQYYEEEERQRGNFPDRFSGHQFPNYSSELNVNALLLGDSALYLCASSSDYREQFFGPGTRLTVL.

A note on this clone: One end of the junction is discordant with germline, which a read error may explain. The chain employs TRBV5-1 and TRBJ2-7, with a tentative D call TRBD1 (5 bases). Germline CDR1 is SGHRS and CDR2 is YFSETQ. The CDR3 extends over 11 amino acids. CDR3 in amino acids: CAGSLGDEQYF. The CDR3 DNA reads as TGCGCCGGCAGCTTAGGGGACGAGCAGTACTTC.

This clone occurred a few times. The chain uses TRBV7-2 and TRBJ1-1; D gene unclear. CDR3 length equals 11 residues. V was pared by 5 bases and J by 11 bases, with 12 bases between. Germline values: CDR1 SGHTA, CDR2 FQGNSA. The CDR3 sequence is CASSLGRSAFF. The CDR3 nucleotides are TGTGCCAGCAGCCTGGGGAGGTCGGCTTTCTTT.

There are a few counts of this clone. The chain couples TRBV5-4 to TRBJ2-1; TRBD2 agrees at 15 bases. The CDR3 has 16 amino acids. The V and J ends lost 3 bases and 8 bases, in that order; junction bases with no gene match: 6. Germline V lookup: CDR1 SGHNT, CDR2 YYREEE (reference sequence). The CDR3, as DNA: TGTGCCAGCAGCTCGGGACTAGCGGGAGGAGGGGATGAGCAGTTCTTC. Encoded protein: CASSSGLAGGGDEQFF.

This clone came up once. The rearrangement links TRBV4-2 to TRBJ2-3, with 8 bases that match TRBD2. The CDR3 is made up of 17 amino acids. Unmatched junction bases numbered 12, after V lost 0 bases and J lost 7 bases. Germline V gives CDR1 LGHNA, CDR2 YNFKEQ. CDR3 protein: CASSQERGTGGLNTQYF. As DNA, the CDR3 is TGTGCCAGCAGCCAAGAAAGGGGTACGGGAGGGTTGAATACGCAGTATTTT.

The chain couples TRBV19 to TRBJ1-5, with D tentatively TRBD1 (5 bases). Germline CDR1 LNHDA, CDR2 SQIVND (reference sequence). This CDR3 has 16 residues. The V and J ends lost 5 bases and 1 base respectively, with 15 bases between them. The CDR3 sequence: CASSFTGRASNQPQHF. The DNA for the CDR3 is TGTGCCAGTAGTTTTACTGGCAGGGCGAGCAATCAGCCCCAGCATTTT.